This TCR beta chain emerged from a study of blood T cell repertoires in COVID-19. Study background: Sites across the United States, Italy and Spain contributed samples from acute and convalescent COVID-19. From T cells, B-cell-depleted T cells, or PBMCs came the material, which was cDNA or gDNA.

The germline V gene has CDR1 MNHNY and CDR2 SVGAGI (reference sequence). Trimming cost V 6 bases and J 6 bases, with 18 bases left between them. CDR3 length: 14 amino acids. Authors' analysis steps: Estimates of nucleated cell counts were drawn from the amplification of reference gene primers. The table came from immunoSEQ multiplex PCR; TCRdb's copy has only in-frame clones and leaves some out. V, J and clone size are those of that table, while D and trimming were read from the DNA. The sample records about 190,000 clones, around 79% being singletons. The sequencing input was peripheral blood. The clonotype originates from a woman in her seventies with acute or convalescent COVID-19. The chain employs TRBV6-6 and TRBJ2-7; TRBD1 is a possible D gene (6 bases). CDR3 loop: CASSWDKGVGEQYF. CDR3 DNA: TGTGCCAGCAGCTGGGACAAGGGGGTGGGCGAGCAGTACTTC.